This T cell receptor beta chain was identified in a study of control samples from healthy donors and cancer patients. The CDR3 extends over 13 amino acids. Germline V gene data show CDR1 as KGHDR and CDR2 as SFDVKD. V lost 3 bases and J 3 bases, leaving 4 bases between the germline ends. Sequencing was performed with immunoSEQ multiplex PCR; in TCRdb, only in-frame clones are kept and a portion is missing. The sample lists about 140,000 clones; about nine tenths were seen once. Sequencing used blood. The clonotype comes from a woman aged 25 to 39 in good health. The rearrangement uses TRBV24-1 and TRBJ2-2; the D is unclear. CDR3 nucleotide sequence: TGTGCCACCAGTGATATGGACACCGGGGAGCTGTTTTTT. It specifies CATSDMDTGELFF.